Here is one T cell receptor beta chain with its context. Its antigen is not known. A NOSPECS grade of at least 4, a Clinical Activity Score of at least 3 and duration under 3 months were recorded in ophthalmopathy patients. TCR beta CDR3 regions were amplified from RNA transcripts. Primed by the HTBI set, a first-round RT-PCR was run on the TCR CDR3. TCRdb passed the multiplex PCR reads through MiXCR, listing each CDR3 protein once. Among more than 450,000 distinct CDR3 sequences listed, just under 20% were seen once. This record comes from a study of T cells in Graves' hyperthyroidism and ophthalmopathy. Turning to the study itself: Pretreatment peripheral blood was obtained at initial diagnosis. Regarding the study as a whole: Most thyroid clonotypes with frequency above 0.001 were detected in blood.

The CDR3 is 15 amino acids. Between the trimmed V and J ends, which lost 0 bases and 0 bases, there was a span of 8 bases. From germline, CDR1 is SGDLS and CDR2 YYNGEE. V usage is TRBV9 and J usage is TRBJ2-3; D call uncertain. Sequenced sample: blood. This receptor was obtained from a man aged 40-55 years with Graves' ophthalmopathy. Written as DNA, the CDR3 is TGTGCCAGCAGCGTAGATGCCCGCAGCACAGATACGCAGTATTTT. It is translated as CASSVDARSTDTQYF.